The 14 T cell receptor beta chains in this list originate from one sample, sequenced in a study of T cells in Graves' hyperthyroidism and ophthalmopathy. Amplified TCR beta CDR3 regions came from RNA transcripts. A set of HTBI primers served as the primers for a first-round RT-PCR of the TCR CDR3. Using its own MiXCR run on the multiplex PCR reads, TCRdb lists one record per CDR3 protein. The sample shows about 500,000 distinct CDR3 sequences, roughly 18% of them seen only once. The sample taken for sequencing was blood. These receptors were taken from a woman between 18 and 30 years old with Graves' ophthalmopathy.

This clonotype was observed many times. The V gene is TRBV6-1, the J gene TRBJ2-3; 10 positions agree with TRBD2. The J segment lost 3 bases and the V segment lost 4 bases, leaving 7 bases of the junction unmatched. In germline, CDR1 is MNHNS, CDR2 SASEGT. This CDR3 is built from 16 residues. The CDR3 loop is CASSAGAGGGTDTQYF. The CDR3 nucleotides are TGTGCCAGCAGTGCGGGAGCGGGAGGGGGGACAGATACGCAGTATTTT.

The rearrangement links TRBV20-1 to TRBJ2-1, with 8 bases fitting TRBD2. Germline values: CDR1 DFQATT, CDR2 SNEGSKA (reference sequence). The CDR3 has 14 residues. With V trimmed by 6 bases and J by 6 bases, 10 bases remained unmatched. CDR3 coding DNA: TGCAGTGCATATGAGCCCCGGGGGGGCAATGAGCAGTTCTTC. Protein: CSAYEPRGGNEQFF.

The chain joins TRBV10-3 to TRBJ2-7; no clear D. This CDR3 has 13 residues. The V gene's germline CDR1 is ENHRY and CDR2 SYGVKD. V gave up 4 bases and J gave up 9 bases, with 16 bases separating them. The CDR3 reads CAISGARQSGQYF. The CDR3 DNA sequence: TGTGCCATCAGTGGGGCCCGTCAATCGGGGCAGTACTTC.

About this clonotype: This could be a read error, since a much larger clone is one nucleotide away. In DNA, the CDR3 is TGTGCCAGCAGTCCTCAAGGGGGCGGGGGGGAGGCCAAAAACATTCAGTGCTTC. The encoded protein is CASSPQGGGGEAKNIQCF. The J gene is TRBJ2-4, the V gene TRBV12-3 or TRBV12-4; 9 nucleotides line up with TRBD2. This CDR3 is built from 18 residues.

This clonotype appeared a few times. J is TRBJ1-2 and V is TRBV7-9; 7 bases are shared with TRBD1. The CDR3 sequence is 16 residues long. CDR1 SEHNR and CDR2 FQNEAQ come from the germline V gene (reference sequence). Trimming took 5 bases from V and 4 from J; bases not matched to a gene: 13. This chain's CDR3 is CASSPQQAKGAYGYTF. As DNA, the CDR3 is TGTGCCAGCAGCCCACAACAGGCAAAGGGGGCCTATGGCTACACCTTC.

The V gene is TRBV7-9, the J gene TRBJ2-2, with a weak D call TRBD2 (5 bases). Trimming stripped 5 bases from V and 1 base from J, with 11 bases between. CDR1 SEHNR and CDR2 FQNEAQ come from the germline V gene (reference sequence). The CDR3 runs to 15 residues. The CDR3 sequence: CASSKDSVNTGELFF. In DNA form, the CDR3 reads TGTGCCAGCAGCAAGGACTCAGTGAACACCGGGGAGCTGTTTTTT.

This clonotype was seen many times. The CDR3 reads CASSAEGEAFF. CDR3 DNA sequence: TGTGCCAGCAGTGCGGAGGGTGAAGCTTTCTTT. The chain has TRBV7-3 and TRBJ1-1; D uncertain. Germline lookup yields CDR1 SGHTA and CDR2 FQGTGA. The CDR3 has 11 residues. V was cut by 6 bases and J by 7 bases, with 9 bases left in between. Variable domain in full (rest from reference TRBV7-3 and TRBJ1-1): GAGVSQTPSNKVTEKGKYVELRCDPISGHTALYWYRQSLGQGPEFLIYFQGTGAADDSGLPNDRFFAVRPEGSVSTLKIQRTERGDSAVYLCASSAEGEAFFGQGTRLTVV.

This chain links TRBV30 with TRBJ1-1; D uncertain. In germline, CDR1 is GTSNPN, CDR2 SVGIG (reference sequence). The CDR3 is 11 residues long. V dropped 8 bases and J dropped 4 bases, with 11 bases sitting between them. DNA of the CDR3: TGTGCCCTACAACGGGGCACTGAAGCTTTCTTT. This gives the protein CALQRGTEAFF.

In its sample, this clonotype was seen once. The chain combines TRBV5-6 with TRBJ2-2; tentatively, D is TRBD1 (5 bases). Trimming removed 5 bases from V and 3 bases from J, with 11 bases in between. This CDR3 has 14 residues. Germline loops: CDR1 SGHDT, CDR2 YYEEEE. CDR3 coding DNA: TGTGCCAGCAGGCGGTTCAGGGACACCGGGGAGCTGTTTTTT. It is translated as CASRRFRDTGELFF.

This clonotype was seen many times. The chain uses TRBV7-2 and TRBJ2-1; D might be TRBD2 (6 bases). The CDR3 covers 11 residues. Trimming took 6 bases from V and 10 from J, leaving 10 bases between them. CDR1 SGHTA and CDR2 FQGNSA come from the germline V gene. In nucleotides, the CDR3 is TGTGCCAGCAGTGCGGGGTGGGAGCAGTTCTTC. Residues: CASSAGWEQFF.

The gene calls are TRBV6-2 or TRBV6-3 and TRBJ2-7; the match to TRBD2 covers 9 bases. J gave up 3 bases and V 6 bases, and 9 bases lay outside the gene matches. From germline, CDR1 is MNHEY and CDR2 SVGEGT. This CDR3 spans 15 amino acids. The CDR3 region is CASSLAGVLNYEQYF. Written as DNA, the CDR3 is TGTGCCAGCAGCTTAGCGGGAGTCCTAAACTACGAGCAGTACTTC.

This chain connects TRBV29-1 to TRBJ2-7; 7 bases are a match to TRBD2. Losses at the gene ends were 1 base for V and 2 bases for J; bases not matched to a gene: 8. This CDR3 contains 15 residues. In germline, CDR1 is SQVTM, CDR2 ANQGSEA. Written as DNA, the CDR3 is TGCAGCGTTGAAGTGAGCGGGAAGGAAACCTACGAGCAGTACTTC. This encodes CSVEVSGKETYEQYF.

This clonotype was detected ten times or more. V usage is TRBV11-1 and J usage is TRBJ1-1; weak D call: TRBD1 (6 bases). Germline V CDR1 and CDR2: SGHAT, FQDESV (reference sequence). The CDR3 extends over 19 amino acids. Deletions cut 0 bases from V and 5 bases from J, with 25 bases between. The CDR3 DNA reads TGTGCCAGCAGCTTAGCGATTAACAGGGCCGGTTCTAGGGGGACTGAAGCTTTCTTT. Protein product: CASSLAINRAGSRGTEAFF. The whole variable domain, remainder taken from reference TRBV11-1 and TRBJ1-1, is EAEVAQSPRYKITEKSQAVAFWCDPISGHATLYWYRQILGQGPELLVQFQDESVVDDSQLPKDRFSAERLKGVDSTLKIQPAELGDSAMYLCASSLAINRAGSRGTEAFFGQGTRLTVV.

This clonotype occurred many times. The V gene is TRBV30, the J gene TRBJ2-7; 7 bases are shared with TRBD1. The CDR3 is 12 residues long. Germline CDR1 and CDR2: GTSNPN and SVGIG (reference sequence). The V and J ends lost 3 bases and 5 bases, in that order; junction bases with no gene match: 4. The DNA of the CDR3 is TGTGCCTGGAGGACAGGGTCCCACGAGCAGTACTTC. Its translation is CAWRTGSHEQYF.